This TCR beta chain emerged from a study of somatic mutations in cytotoxic T cells in rheumatoid arthritis (dated by TCRdb to the late 2010s). About the study as a whole: Peripheral blood (roughly 33 ml EDTA) was collected from patients immediately after diagnosis and before any treatment began. Sorted V beta1+ cells also underwent TCRB sequencing, and some V beta antibody-stained T-cell populations were flow-sorted at nearly 100% purity on a FACSAria II or Sony SH800. In newly diagnosed rheumatoid arthritis without treatment, the study examined if expanded CD8+ T-cell clones harbor somatic mutations, relying on TCRB deep sequencing to characterize clonality. TCRB deep sequencing covered 65 patients with rheumatoid arthritis along with around 20 healthy controls. The median ages of the patient and control groups were essentially identical.

Positive magnetic bead selection on an AutoMACS was used to isolate CD4+ and CD8+ cells, with flow cytometry used to check purity. Initial screening for clonal expansions relied on flow cytometry with a TCR V beta antibody panel, after which sorted CD8+ fractions underwent TCRB deep sequencing for characterization. Peripheral blood mononuclear cells were obtained using density gradient separation with Ficoll-Paque PLUS. DNA from CD4-enriched, CD8-enriched or PBMC samples was extracted using Nucleospin Tissue or Tissue XS kits and then quantified on a Qubit 2.0 fluorometer. Comment on this clone: Its antigen remains unidentified. Per-nucleotide qualities are absent, and no much larger clonotype sits a single base away. Other DNA variants within this sample encode the same CDR3.

The CDR3 goes from the cysteine to the phenylalanine over 12 residues. Just CDR3 DNA is preserved here, 36 bases in frame from base 1. The germline V gene provides CDR1 SGHVS and CDR2 FQNEAQ. V was cut back by 1 base and J by 2 bases, leaving a gap of 3 bases between them. The immunoSEQ assay was applied to genomic DNA for TCRB CDR3 sequencing. Turning to the authors' computational methods: When patient CD8+ clones exceeding 1% were checked against published virus-specific TCRB sequences, only a few matched. Analyses were restricted to productive TCRB rearrangements. Clonality was expressed as a Shannon entropy-based productive clonality index, with each clone defined by a unique TCRB CDR3 sequence. Repertoire overlap for a pair of samples was computed from each clone's template counts relative to total templates per sample. A correlation with a Spearman r of roughly 0.66 was found between V-gene usage by flow cytometry and V-gene usage by TCRB sequencing. In TCRdb, the immuneACCESS table is reduced to in-frame sequences with V and J assigned. These tables do not hold every clone; where another copy was compared, an unresolved V gene accounts for under half, and the others remain unexplained. The V and J calls and clone size were taken over from that table, and D and trimming were inferred from the DNA. Here the sample has more than 13,000 clones; about three quarters occur a single time. 8.5% to 12% of the sample is held by the ten biggest clonotypes.

Paper-wide results and their limitations: No adjustment for multiple comparisons was made for the slight TRBV07 underrepresentation in patients. It was unknown which antigens the expanded CD8+ clones targeted, and their absence from virus-specific databases did not exclude viral specificity. Healthy controls showed no age-related increase in CD8+ clonality, whereas patients did (Spearman r ≈ 0.5). CD8+ T-cell clonality did not differ significantly between rheumatoid arthritis patients and age-matched healthy controls. Several identical CD8+ TCRB sequences were found in both blood and synovial fluid, and in about an eighth of the 65 patients the largest CD8+ clone exceeded 20% of CD8+ cells.

This TCR came from an adult with rheumatoid arthritis. The V and J segments used are TRBV7-8 and TRBJ2-7; no D gene can be assigned with confidence. Input material: CD8+ T cells sorted from blood. The CDR3 reads as follows: CASSLGAYEQYF. At the DNA level, the sequence is TGTGCCAGCAGCTTAGGGGCCTACGAGCAGTACTTC.